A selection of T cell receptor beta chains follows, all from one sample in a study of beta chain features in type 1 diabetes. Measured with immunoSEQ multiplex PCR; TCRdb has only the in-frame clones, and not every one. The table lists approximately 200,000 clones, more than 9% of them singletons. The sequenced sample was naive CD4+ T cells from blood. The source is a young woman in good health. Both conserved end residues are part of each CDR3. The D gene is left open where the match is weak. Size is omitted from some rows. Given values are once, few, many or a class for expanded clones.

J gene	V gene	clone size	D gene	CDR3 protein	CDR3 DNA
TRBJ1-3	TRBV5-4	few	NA	CASSPGRPSGNTIYF	TGTGCCAGCAGCCCAGGGCGTCCCTCTGGAAACACCATATATTTT
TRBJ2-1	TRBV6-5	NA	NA	CASSWEWGEQFF	TGTGCCAGCAGTTGGGAGTGGGGTGAGCAGTTCTTC
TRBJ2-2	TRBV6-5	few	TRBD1	CASSYWTGNTGELFF	TGTGCCAGCAGTTACTGGACAGGGAACACCGGGGAGCTGTTTTTT
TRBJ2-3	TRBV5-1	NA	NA	CASGNTGKDTQYF	TGCGCCAGCGGGAACACAGGGAAAGATACGCAGTATTTT
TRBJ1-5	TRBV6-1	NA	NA	CASSGAGARSNQPQHF	TGTGCCAGCAGTGGGGCGGGGGCGCGAAGCAATCAGCCCCAGCATTTT
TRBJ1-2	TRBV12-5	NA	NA	CASGLTPGRQELRGYTF	TGTGCTAGTGGTTTGACTCCTGGTAGACAAGAGCTACGGGGCTACACCTTC
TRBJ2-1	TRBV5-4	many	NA	CASSLREGTYNEQFF	TGTGCCAGCAGCTTGCGAGAGGGCACCTACAATGAGCAGTTCTTC
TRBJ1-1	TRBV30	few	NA	CAWSVQGGVSDTEAFF	TGTGCCTGGAGTGTACAAGGGGGGGTCAGTGACACTGAAGCTTTCTTT
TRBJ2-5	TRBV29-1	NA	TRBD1	CSATGTGGGQETQYF	TGCAGCGCCACAGGGACAGGGGGCGGTCAAGAGACCCAGTACTTC
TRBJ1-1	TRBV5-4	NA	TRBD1	CASSLTGGLGTEAFF	TGTGCCAGCAGCTTGACAGGGGGACTCGGCACTGAAGCTTTCTTT
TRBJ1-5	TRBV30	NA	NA	CAWGRDQPQHF	TGTGCCTGGGGCAGGGATCAGCCCCAGCATTTT
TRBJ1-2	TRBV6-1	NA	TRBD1	CASRGTGPEFYGYTF	TGTGCCAGCAGAGGGACAGGCCCCGAGTTCTATGGCTACACCTTC
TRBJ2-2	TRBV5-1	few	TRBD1	CASSFGRQGGLAGELFF	TGCGCCAGCAGCTTTGGAAGACAGGGTGGTTTGGCCGGGGAGCTGTTTTTT
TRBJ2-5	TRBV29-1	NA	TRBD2	CSVGGTSGIGVETQYF	TGCAGCGTGGGAGGGACTAGCGGGATAGGGGTAGAGACCCAGTACTTC
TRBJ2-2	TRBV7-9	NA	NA	CASSSPIPGELFF	TGTGCCAGCAGCTCCCCTATACCCGGGGAGCTGTTTTTT
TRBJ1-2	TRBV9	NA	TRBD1	CASSASDRGGWNYGYTF	TGTGCCAGCAGCGCCTCGGACAGGGGAGGATGGAACTATGGCTACACCTTC
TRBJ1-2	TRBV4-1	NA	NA	CASSQDTGQNYGYTF	TGCGCCAGCAGCCAAGATACCGGACAGAACTATGGCTACACCTTC
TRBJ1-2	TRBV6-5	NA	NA	CASREGASYGYTF	TGTGCCAGCAGGGAAGGGGCCTCGTATGGCTACACCTTC
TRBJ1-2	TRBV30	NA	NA	CAWWGGSGYTF	TGTGCATGGTGGGGGGGCAGCGGCTACACCTTC
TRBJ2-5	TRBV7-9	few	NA	CASSLALIREQETQYF	TGTGCCAGCAGCTTAGCATTGATCCGGGAACAAGAGACCCAGTACTTC
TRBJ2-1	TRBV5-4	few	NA	CASSLGVAANEQFF	TGTGCCAGCAGCTTAGGAGTAGCCGCCAATGAGCAGTTCTTC
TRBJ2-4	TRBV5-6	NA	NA	CASSLELTRGDGKNIQYF	TGTGCCAGCAGCTTGGAACTCACCAGGGGAGACGGCAAAAACATTCAGTACTTC
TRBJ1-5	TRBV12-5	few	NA	CASGLVTSLLNSGHIIDSNQPQHF	TGTGCTAGTGGTTTGGTAACCTCCCTCTTGAATTCGGGACACATAATTGATAGCAATCAGCCCCAGCATTTT
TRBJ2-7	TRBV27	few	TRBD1	CASLPTGGYEQYF	TGTGCCAGCCTCCCCACAGGGGGTTACGAGCAGTACTTC
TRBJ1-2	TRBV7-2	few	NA	CASSNRAGYTF	TGTGCCAGCAGCAACAGGGCTGGCTACACCTTC
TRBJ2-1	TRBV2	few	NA	CACKGVGNEQFF	TGTGCCTGTAAGGGAGTTGGCAATGAGCAGTTCTTC
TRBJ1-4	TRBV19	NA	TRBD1	CASSTRQGGEKLFF	TGTGCCAGTAGTACCAGACAGGGAGGTGAAAAACTGTTTTTT
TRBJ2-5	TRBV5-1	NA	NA	CASSLAGKETQYF	TGCGCCAGCAGCTTGGCGGGGAAAGAGACCCAGTACTTC
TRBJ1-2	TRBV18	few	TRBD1	CASSPRQGAIGYTF	TGTGCCAGCTCACCGCGACAGGGGGCCATTGGCTACACCTTC
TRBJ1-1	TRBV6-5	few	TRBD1	CASSYFQTGGTEAFF	TGTGCCAGCAGTTACTTCCAGACAGGGGGCACTGAAGCTTTCTTT
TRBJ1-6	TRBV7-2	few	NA	CASSLTFGRGSNNSPLHF	TGTGCCAGCAGCCTAACCTTTGGTCGGGGGTCTAATAATTCACCCCTCCACTTT
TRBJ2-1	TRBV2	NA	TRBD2	CASSVEAGGGNEQFF	TGTGCCAGCAGTGTGGAAGCGGGGGGCGGTAATGAGCAGTTCTTC
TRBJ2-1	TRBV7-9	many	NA	CASSYRDNEQFF	TGTGCCAGCAGTTACCGGGACAATGAGCAGTTCTTC
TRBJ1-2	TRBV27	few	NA	CASSFNGYGYTF	TGTGCCAGCAGTTTCAACGGCTATGGCTACACCTTC
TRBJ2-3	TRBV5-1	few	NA	CASSLVLALPDTQYF	TGCGCCAGCAGCTTGGTCCTAGCCCTGCCAGATACGCAGTATTTT
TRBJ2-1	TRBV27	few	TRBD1	CASSLSNRGLGNEQFF	TGTGCCAGCAGTCTTTCTAACAGGGGGCTCGGGAATGAGCAGTTCTTC
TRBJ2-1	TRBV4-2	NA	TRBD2	CASSQRKSGIQDEQFF	TGTGCCAGCAGCCAAAGAAAAAGCGGGATTCAAGATGAGCAGTTCTTC
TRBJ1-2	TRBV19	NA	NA	CASSGGVYGYTF	TGTGCCAGCAGTGGGGGCGTCTATGGCTACACCTTC
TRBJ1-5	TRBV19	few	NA	CAGQGRNQPQHF	TGTGCCGGGCAGGGGCGCAATCAGCCCCAGCATTTT
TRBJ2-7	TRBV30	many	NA	CAWSALYEQYF	TGTGCCTGGAGTGCCCTCTACGAGCAGTACTTC
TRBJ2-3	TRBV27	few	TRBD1	CASSLPTGTGTDTQYF	TGTGCCAGCAGTTTACCGACAGGGACGGGGACAGATACGCAGTATTTT
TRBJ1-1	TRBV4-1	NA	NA	CASSQWLMNTEAFF	TGCGCCAGCAGCCAATGGCTCATGAACACTGAAGCTTTCTTT
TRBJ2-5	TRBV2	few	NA	CASSDQGLETQYF	TGTGCCAGCAGTGACCAGGGCTTAGAGACCCAGTACTTC
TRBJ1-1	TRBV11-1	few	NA	CASRQVDEAFF	TGTGCCAGCAGGCAGGTCGATGAAGCTTTCTTT
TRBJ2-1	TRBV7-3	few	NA	CASSLSGGNNNEQFF	TGTGCCAGCAGCCTCAGTGGGGGGAATAACAATGAGCAGTTCTTC
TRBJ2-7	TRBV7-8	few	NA	CASSAIRVSYEQYF	TGTGCCAGCAGCGCTATCAGGGTCTCCTACGAGCAGTACTTC
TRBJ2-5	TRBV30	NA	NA	CAWSVGEGGGRTQYF	TGTGCCTGGAGTGTGGGGGAGGGGGGGGGCCGGACCCAGTACTTC
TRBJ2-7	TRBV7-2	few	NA	CASSPAGGDSYEQYF	TGTGCCAGCAGCCCCGCGGGCGGGGACTCCTACGAGCAGTACTTC
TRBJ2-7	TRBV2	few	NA	CASRPNRGGEQYF	TGTGCCAGCAGACCTAACAGGGGAGGCGAGCAGTACTTC
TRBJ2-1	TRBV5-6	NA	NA	CASSLTLGSSYNEQFF	TGTGCCAGCAGCCTCACCTTGGGGAGCTCCTACAATGAGCAGTTCTTC
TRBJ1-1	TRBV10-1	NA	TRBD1	CASSVRTGITEAFF	TGCGCCAGCAGTGTGCGGACAGGGATCACTGAAGCTTTCTTT
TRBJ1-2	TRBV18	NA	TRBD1	CASSRTGEYGYTF	TGTGCCAGCTCACGTACAGGGGAGTATGGCTACACCTTC
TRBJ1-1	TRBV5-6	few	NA	CASSPGGVNTEAFF	TGTGCCAGCAGCCCAGGAGGAGTAAACACTGAAGCTTTCTTT
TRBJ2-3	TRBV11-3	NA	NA	CASSSQASTDTQYF	TGTGCCAGCAGCTCACAGGCTAGCACAGATACGCAGTATTTT
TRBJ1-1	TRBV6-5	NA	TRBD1	CASSGMTGFTEAFF	TGTGCCAGCAGTGGCATGACAGGGTTTACTGAAGCTTTCTTT